This T cell receptor beta chain is from a study of T cells in localized non-small cell lung cancer. Overall study findings and caveats: Uninvolved adjacent lung showed the highest T cell clonality, exceeding tumor. Without multi-region sequencing, intratumor heterogeneity could not be excluded. In the blood, greater T cell density corresponded to longer overall survival. Among the top 100 tumor clones, a median around 50 appeared in adjacent lung.

V was pared by 3 bases and J by 11 bases, with 19 bases of the junction left unmatched. Per the germline V gene, CDR1 is GTSNPN and CDR2 is SVGIG (reference sequence). CDR3 length: 16 residues. Comments on this clone: Its matching antigen is unknown.

Using immunoSEQ multiplex PCR, the repertoire was profiled, and TCRdb retains in-frame clones only, with some absent. The sample holds 20,000 to 25,000 clones, about 88% seen once. This specimen was peripheral blood, taken before any cancer treatment. The rearrangement uses TRBV30 and TRBJ1-1, with 9 bases fitting TRBD1. The clonotype originates from a male donor at least 60 years old with stage I squamous cell lung carcinoma. CDR3 DNA sequence: TGTGCCTGGAGACGGGGTCAGGGGACAGGGAACATAGGTGCTTTCTTT. This codes for CAWRRGQGTGNIGAFF.